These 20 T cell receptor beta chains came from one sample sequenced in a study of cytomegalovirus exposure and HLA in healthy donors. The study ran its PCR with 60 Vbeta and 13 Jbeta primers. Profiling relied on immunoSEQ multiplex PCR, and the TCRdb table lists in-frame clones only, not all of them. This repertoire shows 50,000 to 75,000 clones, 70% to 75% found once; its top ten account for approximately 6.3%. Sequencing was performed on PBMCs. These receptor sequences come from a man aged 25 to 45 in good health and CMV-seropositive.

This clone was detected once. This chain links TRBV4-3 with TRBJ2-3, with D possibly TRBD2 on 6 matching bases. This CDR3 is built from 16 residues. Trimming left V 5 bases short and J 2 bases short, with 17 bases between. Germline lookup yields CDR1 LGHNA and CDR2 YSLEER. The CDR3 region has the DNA TGCGCCAGCAGCGACGAGGGGCGGGGTCACACAGATACGCAGTATTTT. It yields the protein CASSDEGRGHTDTQYF.

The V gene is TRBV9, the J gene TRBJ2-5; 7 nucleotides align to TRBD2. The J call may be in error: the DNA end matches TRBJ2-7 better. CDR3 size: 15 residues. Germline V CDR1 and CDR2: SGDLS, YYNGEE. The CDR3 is CASSAGGLPSYEQYF. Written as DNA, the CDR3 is TGTGCCAGCAGCGCGGGGGGACTCCCCTCCTACGAGCAGTACTTC.

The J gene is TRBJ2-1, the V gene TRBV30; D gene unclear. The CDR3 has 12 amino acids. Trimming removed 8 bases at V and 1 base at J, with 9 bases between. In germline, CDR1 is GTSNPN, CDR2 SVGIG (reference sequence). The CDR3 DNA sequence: TGTGCCCTAACTATGTCCTACAATGAGCAGTTCTTC. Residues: CALTMSYNEQFF.

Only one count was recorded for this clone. The CDR3 region is CASSDAGIWPQHF. CDR3 in DNA: TGTGCCAGCAGTGATGCGGGGATATGGCCCCAGCATTTT. The V gene is TRBV2, the J gene TRBJ1-5; D remains unclear. CDR3 size: 13 residues. V was cut by 3 bases and J by 9 bases, with 12 bases left in between. In germline, CDR1 is SNHLY, CDR2 FYNNEI.

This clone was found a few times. The CDR3 coding sequence is TGTGCCAGCACGGACAGATTCAATCAGCCCCAGCATTTT. Its protein product is CASTDRFNQPQHF. The V call is TRBV6-6, the J call TRBJ1-5; TRBD1 is a possible D gene (6 bases). The V gene's germline CDR1 is MNHNY and CDR2 SVGAGI (reference sequence). V was trimmed by 7 bases and J by 3 bases, leaving 10 bases between them. The CDR3 runs 13 residues.

CDR3 amino acids: CASSKGQAGYEQYF. The CDR3 region has the DNA TGTGCCAGCAGCAAAGGACAGGCTGGGTACGAGCAGTACTTC. This chain connects TRBV21-1 to TRBJ2-7; TRBD1, the table's D call, lacks a check against the DNA. TRBV21-1 is deemed a pseudogene. CDR3 length: 14 amino acids.

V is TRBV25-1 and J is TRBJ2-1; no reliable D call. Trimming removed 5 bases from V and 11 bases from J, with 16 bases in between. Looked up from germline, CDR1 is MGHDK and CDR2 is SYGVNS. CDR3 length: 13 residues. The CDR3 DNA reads TGTGCCAGCAGTCAGGAAGTCGTTCAGAAGCAGTTCTTC. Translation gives CASSQEVVQKQFF.

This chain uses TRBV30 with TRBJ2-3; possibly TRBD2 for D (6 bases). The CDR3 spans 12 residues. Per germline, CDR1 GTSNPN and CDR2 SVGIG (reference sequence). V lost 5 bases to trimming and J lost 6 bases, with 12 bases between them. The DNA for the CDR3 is TGTGCCTGGGATAAGGGGAGGGATACGCAGTATTTT. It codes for CAWDKGRDTQYF.

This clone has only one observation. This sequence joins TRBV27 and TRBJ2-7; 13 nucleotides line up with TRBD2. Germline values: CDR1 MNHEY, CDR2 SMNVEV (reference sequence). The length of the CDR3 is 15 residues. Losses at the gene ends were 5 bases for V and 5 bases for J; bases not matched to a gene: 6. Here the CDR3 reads CASSIGLAGVNEQYF. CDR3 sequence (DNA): TGTGCCAGCAGTATAGGACTAGCGGGGGTCAACGAGCAGTACTTC.

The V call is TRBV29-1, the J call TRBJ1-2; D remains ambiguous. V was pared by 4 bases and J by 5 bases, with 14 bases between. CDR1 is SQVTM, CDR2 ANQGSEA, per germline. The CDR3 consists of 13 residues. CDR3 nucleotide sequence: TGCAGCGTTGGTTTCAGCGAATTGTATGGCTACACCTTC. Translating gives CSVGFSELYGYTF.

In nucleotides, the CDR3 is TGTGCCAGTAGTGTGACAGGGTTCGGGAATCAGCCCCAGCATTTT. Protein sequence: CASSVTGFGNQPQHF. The rearrangement links TRBV19 to TRBJ1-5, with 7 bases identical to TRBD1. The ends lost 5 bases at V and 4 bases at J; junction bases unmatched: 8. The germline V gene has CDR1 LNHDA and CDR2 SQIVND (reference sequence). The CDR3 runs 15 residues.

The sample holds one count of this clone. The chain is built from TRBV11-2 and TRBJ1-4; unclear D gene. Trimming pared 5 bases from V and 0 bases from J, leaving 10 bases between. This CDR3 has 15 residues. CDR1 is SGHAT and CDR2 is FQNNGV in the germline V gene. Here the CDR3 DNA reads TGTGCCAGCAGCCCCCGGGGTGCAACTAATGAAAAACTGTTTTTT. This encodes CASSPRGATNEKLFF.

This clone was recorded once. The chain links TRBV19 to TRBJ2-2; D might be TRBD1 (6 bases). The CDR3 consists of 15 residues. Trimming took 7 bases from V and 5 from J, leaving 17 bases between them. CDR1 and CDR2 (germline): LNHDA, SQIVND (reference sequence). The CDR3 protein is CASKTGGGLTGELFF. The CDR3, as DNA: TGTGCCAGTAAGACAGGTGGCGGCTTGACCGGGGAGCTGTTTTTT.

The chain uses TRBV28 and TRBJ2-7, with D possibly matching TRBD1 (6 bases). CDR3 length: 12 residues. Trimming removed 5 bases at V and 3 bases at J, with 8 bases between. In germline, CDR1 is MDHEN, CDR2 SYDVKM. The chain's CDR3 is CASSLTGYEQYF. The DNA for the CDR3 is TGTGCCAGCAGTCTGACAGGCTACGAGCAGTACTTC.

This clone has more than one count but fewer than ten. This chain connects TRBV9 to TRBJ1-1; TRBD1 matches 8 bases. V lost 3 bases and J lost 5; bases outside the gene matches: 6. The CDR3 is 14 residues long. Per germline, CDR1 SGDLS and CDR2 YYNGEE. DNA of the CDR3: TGTGCCAGCAGCGAGGGACAGGTGGGAACTGAAGCTTTCTTT. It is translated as CASSEGQVGTEAFF.

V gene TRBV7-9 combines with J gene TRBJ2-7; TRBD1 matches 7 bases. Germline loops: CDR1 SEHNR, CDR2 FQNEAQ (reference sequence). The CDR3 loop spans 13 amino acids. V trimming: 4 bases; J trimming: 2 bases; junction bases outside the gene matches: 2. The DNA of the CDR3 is TGTGCCAGCAGCTCCCAGGGGGCCTACGAGCAGTACTTC. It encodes CASSSQGAYEQYF.

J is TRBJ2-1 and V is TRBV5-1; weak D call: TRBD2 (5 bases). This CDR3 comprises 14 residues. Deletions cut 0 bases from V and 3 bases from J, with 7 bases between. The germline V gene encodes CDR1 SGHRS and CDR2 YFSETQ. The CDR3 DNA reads TGCGCCAGCAGCTTGGCGGGGATCTACAATGAGCAGTTCTTC. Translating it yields CASSLAGIYNEQFF.

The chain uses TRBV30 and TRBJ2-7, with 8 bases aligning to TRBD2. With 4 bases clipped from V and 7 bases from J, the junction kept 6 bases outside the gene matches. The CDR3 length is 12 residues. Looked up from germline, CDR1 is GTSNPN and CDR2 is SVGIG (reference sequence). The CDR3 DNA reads TGTGCCTGGACCGCGGGGGGCCAGGAGCAGTACTTC. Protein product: CAWTAGGQEQYF.

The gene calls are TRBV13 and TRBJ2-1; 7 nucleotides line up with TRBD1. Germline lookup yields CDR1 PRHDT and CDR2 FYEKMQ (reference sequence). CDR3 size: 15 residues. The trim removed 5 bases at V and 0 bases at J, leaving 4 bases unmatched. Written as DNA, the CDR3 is TGTGCCAGCAGCCCCCGGGACAGCTCCTACAATGAGCAGTTCTTC. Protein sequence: CASSPRDSSYNEQFF. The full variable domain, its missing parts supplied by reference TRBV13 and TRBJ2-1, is AAGVIQSPRHLIKEKRETATLKCYPIPRHDTVYWYQQGPGQDPQFLISFYEKMQSDKGSIPDRFSAQQFSDYHSELNMSSLELGDSALYFCASSPRDSSYNEQFFGPGTRLTVL.

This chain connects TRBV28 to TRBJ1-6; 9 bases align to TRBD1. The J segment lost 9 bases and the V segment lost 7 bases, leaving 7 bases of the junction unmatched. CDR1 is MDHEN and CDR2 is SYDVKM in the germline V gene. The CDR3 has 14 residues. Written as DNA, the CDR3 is TGTGCCAGCACGGGACAGGGTCTAGGTTCACCCCTCCACTTT. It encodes CASTGQGLGSPLHF.